A selection of T cell receptor beta chains follows, all from one sample in a study of cytomegalovirus exposure and HLA in healthy donors. Assay: immunoSEQ multiplex PCR; the TCRdb copy retains only in-frame clones and omits some. The sample has more than 85,000 clones; around four fifths are singletons. Sequenced material: PBMCs. These receptor sequences come from a middle-aged man in good health and CMV-seronegative. Each CDR3 is given with its conserved first and last residue. D genes are given only for firm matches. Not all rows give a size; the values are once, few, many and, for expanded clones, a class.

TRBJ1-1,NA,TRBV6-5,NA,CASSYSDTEAFF,TGTGCCAGCAGTTACTCTGACACTGAGGCTTTCTTT
TRBJ1-5,NA,TRBV28,NA,CASSFPVSMGRGQPQHF,TGTGCCAGCAGTTTTCCGGTCTCGATGGGTAGAGGTCAGCCCCAGCATTTT
TRBJ2-1,NA,TRBV30,TRBD2,CAWSRSLAEGNEQFF,TGTGCCTGGAGCCGTTCACTAGCGGAGGGGAATGAGCAGTTCTTC
TRBJ2-2,NA,TRBV27,TRBD2,CASIGTSSNTGELFF,TGTGCCAGCATTGGGACTAGCTCGAACACCGGGGAGCTGTTTTTT
TRBJ2-2,NA,TRBV5-8,TRBD2,CASSLGTSGGITGELFF,TGTGCCAGCAGCTTGGGAACTAGCGGGGGAATCACCGGGGAGCTGTTTTTT
TRBJ2-2,NA,TRBV9,TRBD1,CASSKDRLPGELFF,TGTGCCAGCAGCAAGGACAGGCTGCCCGGGGAGCTGTTTTTT
TRBJ1-1,NA,TRBV6-6,TRBD1,CASGTGKAEAFF,TGTGCCAGCGGGACAGGGAAAGCTGAAGCTTTCTTT
TRBJ2-4,NA,TRBV5-4,TRBD1,CASSATDRGPKNIQYF,TGTGCCAGCAGTGCGACCGACAGGGGACCCAAAAACATTCAGTACTTC
TRBJ1-2,NA,TRBV7-2,TRBD1,CASSPPGDRPANYGYTF,TGTGCCAGCAGCCCGCCGGGGGACAGACCGGCTAACTATGGCTACACCTTC
TRBJ2-7,NA,TRBV4-3,TRBD1,CASSQTGTDSYEQYF,TGCGCCAGCAGCCAAACCGGGACAGACTCCTACGAGCAGTACTTC
TRBJ2-7,once,TRBV2,TRBD1,CASSSGTGVYEQYF,TGTGCCAGCAGTTCCGGGACAGGGGTGTACGAGCAGTACTTC
TRBJ2-1,NA,TRBV19,TRBD2,CASSFAILAGTQFF,TGTGCCAGTAGCTTTGCGATACTAGCGGGAACGCAGTTCTTC
TRBJ2-2,once,TRBV6-5,TRBD1,CASSYTGTVRTGELFF,TGTGCCAGCAGTTACACCGGGACAGTGAGGACCGGGGAGCTGTTTTTT
TRBJ2-5,NA,TRBV7-9,NA,CASSLRLGGQTQYF,TGTGCCAGCAGCTTACGGTTGGGAGGACAGACCCAGTACTTC
TRBJ2-7,NA,TRBV28,NA,CASTHILRQLNEQYF,TGTGCCAGCACCCACATACTGCGACAGCTAAACGAGCAGTACTTC
TRBJ1-5,few,TRBV6-1,NA,CASSARQLYSNQPQHF,TGTGCCAGCAGTGCACGACAGCTTTATAGCAATCAGCCCCAGCATTTT
TRBJ2-5,once,TRBV6-1,NA,CASRDFETQYF,TGTGCCAGCAGGGACTTCGAGACCCAGTACTTC
TRBJ1-6,NA,TRBV28,TRBD1,CASSWDSSNNSPLHF,TGTGCCAGCAGTTGGGACAGCTCGAATAATTCACCCCTCCACTTT
TRBJ1-1,few,TRBV6-4,TRBD1,CASSRGTAMNTEAFF,TGTGCCAGCAGTCGAGGGACAGCCATGAACACTGAAGCTTTCTTT
TRBJ2-5,NA,TRBV7-9,NA,CASSPAAGGETQYF,TGTGCCAGCAGCCCCGCCGCGGGCGGAGAGACCCAGTACTTC
TRBJ2-1,NA,TRBV4-1,TRBD2,CASSQEASGRRGNEQFF,TGCGCCAGCAGCCAAGAGGCTAGCGGGAGGCGGGGCAATGAGCAGTTCTTC
TRBJ2-7,few,TRBV18,TRBD1,CASSPGTGAEQYF,TGTGCCAGCTCACCTGGGACAGGGGCCGAGCAGTACTTC
TRBJ2-1,NA,TRBV10-2,TRBD2,CASSDPLAGQFF,TGCGCCAGCAGCGACCCTCTAGCGGGACAGTTCTTC
TRBJ1-3,few,TRBV6-6,NA,CASSYSRYSGNTIYF,TGTGCCAGCAGTTACAGCCGTTATTCTGGAAACACCATATATTTT
TRBJ1-2,NA,TRBV14,NA,CASSPPAGVFYGYTF,TGTGCCAGCAGCCCACCGGCGGGCGTTTTCTATGGCTACACCTTC
TRBJ1-5,NA,TRBV6-5,NA,CASSYNSNQPQHF,TGTGCCAGCAGTTATAATAGCAATCAGCCCCAGCATTTT
TRBJ1-5,few,TRBV28,NA,CASTSGLYNQPQHF,TGTGCCAGCACCAGCGGACTTTATAATCAGCCCCAGCATTTT
TRBJ2-2,NA,TRBV7-2,TRBD2,CASSLQAGRTTGELFF,TGTGCCAGCAGCTTGCAAGCGGGAAGAACTACCGGGGAGCTGTTTTTT
TRBJ2-7,NA,TRBV10-2,TRBD2,CASTNGGGGYEQYF,TGCGCCAGCACCAATGGGGGGGGAGGATACGAGCAGTACTTC
TRBJ2-3,NA,TRBV9,TRBD2,CASSVSGVLSADTQYF,TGTGCCAGCAGCGTGAGCGGGGTACTCTCCGCAGATACGCAGTATTTT
TRBJ2-1,NA,TRBV4-1,TRBD1,CASSQVESDRVTYNEQFF,TGCGCCAGCAGCCAAGTTGAGTCCGACAGGGTGACCTACAATGAGCAGTTCTTC
TRBJ1-1,once,TRBV7-3,NA,CASSWDTNTEAFF,TGTGCCAGCAGCTGGGACACAAACACTGAAGCTTTCTTT
TRBJ2-7,NA,TRBV4-1,TRBD1,CASRETGTGRYEQYF,TGCGCCAGCAGAGAGACCGGGACAGGGCGCTACGAGCAGTACTTC
TRBJ1-5,few,TRBV6-1,NA,CASSRGTGEPQHF,TGTGCCAGCAGCCGCGGTACGGGTGAGCCCCAGCATTTT
TRBJ2-7,NA,TRBV4-2,TRBD2,CASSRARTSGAAYEQYF,TGTGCCAGCAGCCGAGCGAGGACTAGCGGGGCGGCCTACGAGCAGTACTTC
TRBJ2-7,few,TRBV4-1,NA,CASSQEGGVGVEQYF,TGCGCCAGCAGCCAAGAAGGAGGGGTGGGGGTCGAGCAGTACTTC
TRBJ1-1,few,TRBV9,TRBD1,CASSVGTGGFGTEAFF,TGTGCCAGCAGCGTCGGGACAGGGGGTTTCGGCACTGAAGCTTTCTTT
TRBJ1-1,NA,TRBV5-5,NA,CASRPTGGDTEAFF,TGTGCCAGCAGACCGACGGGAGGCGACACTGAAGCTTTCTTT
TRBJ2-6,few,TRBV19,TRBD1,CASSMTGGFEANVLTF,TGTGCCAGTAGTATGACAGGGGGCTTCGAGGCCAACGTCCTGACTTTC
TRBJ1-5,NA,TRBV28,NA,CASQAGPIITPIGPQHF,TGTGCCAGTCAAGCGGGCCCGATAATAACTCCAATAGGGCCCCAGCATTTT
TRBJ2-7,NA,TRBV18,NA,CASSPSPLSYEQYF,TGTGCCAGCTCACCGTCGCCACTTTCCTACGAGCAGTACTTC
TRBJ2-7,few,TRBV4-1,TRBD2,CASSPREGYEQYF,TGCGCCAGCAGCCCCCGGGAGGGCTACGAGCAGTACTTC
TRBJ2-7,NA,TRBV4-2,NA,CASGQNEQYF,TGTGCCAGCGGTCAGAATGAGCAGTACTTC
TRBJ2-2,NA,TRBV28,NA,CASSGQTNTGELFF,TGTGCCAGCAGCGGACAGACGAACACCGGGGAGCTGTTTTTT
TRBJ1-1,NA,TRBV11-3,TRBD1,CASSFQGANTEAFF,TGTGCCAGCAGCTTCCAGGGGGCGAACACTGAAGCTTTCTTT
TRBJ1-2,NA,TRBV2,TRBD1,CASSPEQGLYGYTF,TGTGCCAGCAGTCCAGAACAGGGGCTGTATGGCTACACCTTC
TRBJ2-5,NA,TRBV10-3,TRBD1,CAISGGTEYQETQYF,TGTGCCATCAGTGGTGGGACAGAATACCAAGAGACCCAGTACTTC
TRBJ1-5,few,TRBV5-6,NA,CASSLRGGGSNQPQHF,TGTGCCAGCAGCTTACGCGGGGGGGGTAGCAATCAGCCCCAGCATTTT
TRBJ2-1,NA,TRBV7-2,TRBD2,CASSLSGGSNEQFF,TGTGCCAGCAGCCTGTCGGGGGGGTCCAATGAGCAGTTCTTC
TRBJ2-3,NA,TRBV7-9,NA,CSSSSPLRMVIGTDTQYF,TGTTCCAGCAGCTCCCCCCTGAGGATGGTAATCGGCACAGATACGCAGTATTTT
TRBJ2-5,NA,TRBV19,TRBD1,CASSTGGTGDQETQYF,TGTGCCAGTAGTACCGGCGGGACAGGGGACCAAGAGACCCAGTACTTC
TRBJ1-1,few,TRBV19,NA,CASSIGMEGEAFF,TGTGCCAGTAGTATAGGAATGGAGGGCGAAGCTTTCTTT
TRBJ1-1,few,TRBV13,NA,CASSLGSETMEAFF,TGTGCCAGCAGCTTAGGCAGTGAAACCATGGAAGCTTTCTTT
TRBJ1-5,NA,TRBV12-5,TRBD1,CASARGIDQPQHF,TGTGCTAGTGCCAGGGGGATCGATCAGCCCCAGCATTTT
TRBJ2-3,NA,TRBV7-2,NA,CASSLGTANTQYF,TGTGCCAGCAGCTTAGGGACTGCCAATACGCAGTATTTT